Presented here are 18 T cell receptor beta chains from one specimen sequenced in a study of neurological immune-mediated disorders. MiXCR, run by TCRdb on the 5' RACE reads, gives a single entry per CDR3 protein. The sample holds tens of thousands of distinct CDR3 sequences; 4.8% are singletons and the top ten take 2.2%. The sequenced material came from PBMCs. The origin of the receptors is a woman in her seventies with multiple sclerosis.

There are many counts of this clonotype. The genes are TRBV7-9 and TRBJ1-4; possible D gene TRBD1, 6 bases. V lost 5 bases and J 7 bases, leaving 17 bases between the germline ends. This CDR3 spans 15 amino acids. CDR1 and CDR2 (germline): SEHNR, FQNEAQ (reference sequence). Here the CDR3 DNA reads TGTGCCAGCAGCCTCCCCGGGGGGCTTGGTGAAAAACTGTTTTTT. Its translation is CASSLPGGLGEKLFF.

The sample holds a few counts of this clonotype. The J gene is TRBJ2-7, the V gene TRBV7-8; no reliable D call. This CDR3 comprises 13 residues. Germline CDR1 and CDR2: SGHVS and FQNEAQ. V was shortened by 6 bases and J by 6 bases, with 15 bases between the two germline ends. This CDR3 reads CASSIDPMSEQYF. The CDR3 bases are TGTGCCAGCAGTATTGACCCTATGTCCGAGCAGTACTTC.

This clonotype was detected ten times or more. The chain recombines TRBV6-2 or TRBV6-3 with TRBJ1-1; 7 nucleotides match TRBD1. Germline trimming cut 5 bases from V and 4 bases from J; bases unmatched to any gene: 4. Germline V lookup: CDR1 MNHEY, CDR2 SVGEGT. The CDR3 spans 13 residues. CDR3: CASSRNRGTEAFF. The CDR3 DNA is TGTGCCAGCAGTCGGAACAGGGGCACTGAAGCTTTCTTT.

This clonotype was seen more than once but under ten times. The chain recombines TRBV7-2 with TRBJ1-2; D possibly corresponds to TRBD1 (5 bases). CDR3 length: 12 amino acids. Germline V gives CDR1 SGHTA, CDR2 FQGNSA. Trimming removed 5 bases at V and 7 bases at J, with 11 bases between. The CDR3 spells CASSLQGSGYTF. CDR3 nucleotides: TGTGCCAGCAGCCTGCAGGGCTCTGGCTACACCTTC.

This clonotype has ten or more counts. The V gene is TRBV3-1, the J gene TRBJ2-7; TRBD1 matches at 7 bases. V lost 1 base to trimming and J lost 6 bases; unmatched junction nucleotides: 6. The CDR3 length is 14 residues. The germline V gene encodes CDR1 LGHDT and CDR2 YNNKEL (reference sequence). The CDR3 sequence: CASSQGQGRREQYF. Written as DNA, the CDR3 is TGTGCCAGCAGCCAAGGACAGGGAAGACGCGAGCAGTACTTC.

The genes are TRBV7-2 and TRBJ1-5; D gene ambiguous. Germline loops: CDR1 SGHTA, CDR2 FQGNSA. This CDR3 contains 15 residues. V gave up 1 base and J gave up 2 bases, with 9 bases separating them. The CDR3: CASSLVPGGNQPQHF. The CDR3 DNA follows: TGTGCCAGCAGCTTAGTCCCCGGCGGCAATCAGCCCCAGCATTTT.

At least ten counts were recorded for this clonotype. The V call is TRBV5-5, the J call TRBJ2-1, with TRBD2 identical over 8 bases. Trimming at V came to 0 bases and at J to 3 bases, leaving 2 bases not matched to a gene. The germline V gene encodes CDR1 SGHKS and CDR2 YYEKEE (reference sequence). CDR3 size: 15 residues. The CDR3 region has the DNA TGTGCCAGCAGCTTGGAACTAGCGGACTACAATGAGCAGTTCTTC. Amino acid sequence: CASSLELADYNEQFF.

This clonotype has a handful of counts. The chain has TRBV7-2 and TRBJ2-7; the match to TRBD1 covers 7 bases. Trimming took 1 base from V and 2 from J; bases not matched to a gene: 5. Germline CDR1 reads SGHTA; CDR2 reads FQGNSA. CDR3 length: 15 amino acids. CDR3 DNA: TGTGCCAGCAGCTTAGGGTCAGGGGGAACCTACGAGCAGTACTTC. Encoded protein: CASSLGSGGTYEQYF.

This clonotype was recorded at least ten times. V gene TRBV20-1 combines with J gene TRBJ2-3, with 9 positions matching TRBD2. Germline loops: CDR1 DFQATT, CDR2 SNEGSKA (reference sequence). V was clipped by 6 bases and J by 0 bases; unmatched bases: 7. The CDR3 covers 15 residues. The CDR3 sequence is CSATIAGASTDTQYF. The CDR3 nucleotides read TGCAGTGCGACGATAGCGGGGGCTAGCACAGATACGCAGTATTTT.

This clonotype was detected ten times or more. The chain carries TRBV6-2 or TRBV6-3 and TRBJ1-2; D is undetermined. This CDR3 region has 14 residues. Germline loops: CDR1 MNHEY, CDR2 SVGEGT. V was cut by 1 base and J by 0 bases, with 6 bases left in between. For the CDR3, the DNA is TGTGCCAGCAGTTACTTGGACCCTAACTATGGCTACACCTTC. The encoded protein is CASSYLDPNYGYTF.

The chain uses TRBV6-6 and TRBJ2-5, with unresolved D. Per the germline V gene, CDR1 is MNHNY and CDR2 is SVGAGI (reference sequence). This CDR3 has 14 residues. V was trimmed by 2 bases and J by 1 base, leaving 8 bases between them. CDR3 sequence reads: CASSYDGAQETQYF. The CDR3 DNA is TGTGCCAGCAGTTACGACGGAGCCCAAGAGACCCAGTACTTC.

This clonotype was observed many times. The chain uses TRBV24-1 and TRBJ2-2; D gene uncertain. The germline V gene encodes CDR1 KGHDR and CDR2 SFDVKD. The CDR3 is made up of 13 amino acids. With 4 bases removed from V and 5 bases from J, the gap between germline ends came to 7 bases. The CDR3 DNA sequence: TGTGCCACCAGTGAGTCTAAAACCGGGGAGCTGTTTTTT. Residues: CATSESKTGELFF.

This clonotype was seen many times. This chain links TRBV24-1 with TRBJ2-1; no clear D. Trimming removed 3 bases from V and 7 bases from J, with 9 bases in between. Germline loops: CDR1 KGHDR, CDR2 SFDVKD. This CDR3 has 13 residues. As DNA, the CDR3 is TGTGCCACCAGTGATACCCAGATTAATGAGCAGTTCTTC. Its translation: CATSDTQINEQFF.

This clonotype was found many times. The J gene is TRBJ1-5, the V gene TRBV7-8; D perhaps matches TRBD1 (6 bases). This CDR3 has 15 amino acids. The ends were cut back, 2 bases at V and 6 bases at J, with 14 bases in the middle. Per the germline V gene, CDR1 is SGHVS and CDR2 is FQNEAQ. CDR3 in amino acids: CASSLLRGEGQPQHF. In DNA form, the CDR3 reads TGTGCCAGCAGCTTACTCAGGGGTGAAGGTCAGCCCCAGCATTTT.

This clonotype has ten or more counts. The rearrangement joins TRBV20-1 to TRBJ1-1, with TRBD1 as a possible D gene (6 bases). Germline V lookup: CDR1 DFQATT, CDR2 SNEGSKA (reference sequence). This CDR3 has 14 amino acids. Trimming took 2 bases from V and 1 from J, leaving 11 bases between them. The CDR3 nucleotides are TGCAGTGCTAGAATGGGGGCGCGGAACACTGAAGCTTTCTTT. It encodes CSARMGARNTEAFF.

This clonotype was counted at least ten times. The J gene is TRBJ2-6, the V gene TRBV25-1, with D perhaps matching TRBD2 (7 bases). The CDR3 is made up of 17 amino acids. Trimming pared 5 bases from V and 2 bases from J, leaving 16 bases between. The germline V gene encodes CDR1 MGHDK and CDR2 SYGVNS. The chain's CDR3 is CASSLGWGGAGANVLTF. Here the CDR3 DNA reads TGTGCCAGCAGTCTGGGTTGGGGGGGCGCTGGGGCCAACGTCCTGACTTTC.

This clonotype was found many times. This chain connects TRBV12-3 or TRBV12-4 to TRBJ2-1, with a tentative D call TRBD2 (6 bases). The V and J ends lost 6 bases and 0 bases respectively, with 15 bases between them. The CDR3 spans 16 residues. The CDR3 sequence is CASSRDSAPSYNEQFF. The CDR3 DNA sequence: TGTGCCAGCAGCCGGGACTCCGCTCCCTCCTACAATGAGCAGTTCTTC.

The table lists this clonotype with many counts. V usage is TRBV5-1 and J usage is TRBJ2-1; 8 bases line up with TRBD1. This CDR3 spans 16 amino acids. Germline-derived CDR1 and CDR2 are SGHRS and YFSETQ. The ends lost 1 base at V and 5 bases at J; junction bases unmatched: 8. The chain's CDR3 is CASSLNGDRTNNEQFF. The CDR3 nucleotides are TGCGCCAGCAGCTTGAACGGGGACAGGACAAACAATGAGCAGTTCTTC.